Below, 23 T cell receptor beta chains from the same sample are listed, as sequenced in a study of OX40 agonist ivuxolimab in advanced cancers. Profiling relied on immunoSEQ multiplex PCR, and the TCRdb table lists in-frame clones only, not all of them. The data hold tens of thousands of clones, with around 90% observed a single time. Sequenced material: CD4+ or CD8+ T cells sorted from blood, taken in a trial of the OX40 agonist ivuxolimab. The receptors originated from an adult with an advanced solid tumor such as melanoma, head and neck, liver or kidney cancer.

The CDR3 protein is CASSLARTGDGYTF. As DNA, the CDR3 is TGTGCCAGCAGCTTAGCGAGGACAGGGGATGGCTACACCTTC. The chain has TRBV7-9 and TRBJ1-2; 9 bases are a match to TRBD1. The CDR3 spans 14 residues. The germline V gene encodes CDR1 SEHNR and CDR2 FQNEAQ (reference sequence). V lost 0 bases and J lost 6; bases outside the gene matches: 2.

V is TRBV11-3 and J is TRBJ2-7, with 8 positions matching TRBD1. The V gene end was trimmed by 4 bases and the J gene end by 3 bases; junction bases not matched to a gene: 5. The CDR3 contains 14 residues. Germline CDR1 is SGHNT and CDR2 is YENEEA. CDR3 protein: CASSSPGQDYEQYF. CDR3 nucleotide sequence: TGTGCCAGCAGCTCACCGGGACAGGACTACGAGCAGTACTTC.

The chain joins TRBV7-2 to TRBJ2-1, with 13 positions matching TRBD2. The J segment lost 4 bases and the V segment lost 5 bases, leaving 11 bases of the junction unmatched. Germline V gene sequence: CDR1 SGHTA, CDR2 FQGNSA. The CDR3 is made up of 18 amino acids. This CDR3 is CASSLQTSGRVGYNEQFF. CDR3 bases: TGTGCCAGCAGCCTACAAACTAGCGGGAGGGTGGGATACAATGAGCAGTTCTTC.

This clone was seen more than once but under ten times. The chain combines TRBV29-1 with TRBJ2-5; 8 bases match TRBD2. CDR3 length: 14 amino acids. With V trimmed by 4 bases and J by 5 bases, 9 bases remained unmatched. The germline gives CDR1 SQVTM, CDR2 ANQGSEA. CDR3 sequence: CSVVSGTLRETQYF. The CDR3 DNA reads as TGCAGCGTTGTTAGCGGGACCCTCCGGGAGACCCAGTACTTC.

The chain links TRBV4-3 to TRBJ1-2; D not resolved. The CDR3 has 15 residues. V shed 1 base and J shed 4 bases, with 13 bases lying between them. CDR1 and CDR2 from the germline V gene are LGHNA and YSLEER. This CDR3 is CASSQAASTRYGYTF. CDR3 coding DNA: TGCGCCAGCAGCCAAGCGGCGTCAACGCGCTATGGCTACACCTTC.

This chain's CDR3 is CASSPTGSYNEQFF. CDR3 bases: TGTGCCAGCAGTCCGACAGGATCGTACAATGAGCAGTTCTTC. The chain is built from TRBV21-1 and TRBJ2-1; the table calls TRBD1, which could not be checked here. TRBV21-1 is reported as a pseudogene. The CDR3 consists of 14 residues.

The V gene is TRBV4-1, the J gene TRBJ1-5, with D maybe TRBD1 (5 bases). CDR1 is MGHRA, CDR2 YSYEKL, per germline. The CDR3 length is 17 residues. With 1 base removed from V and 0 bases from J, the gap between germline ends came to 13 bases. CDR3 in amino acids: CASSQGGAGPSNQPQHF. For the CDR3, the DNA is TGCGCCAGCAGCCAAGGAGGGGCAGGGCCTAGCAATCAGCCCCAGCATTTT.

This chain connects TRBV14 to TRBJ2-2; 7 bases line up with TRBD2. The V and J ends lost 4 bases and 13 bases, in that order; junction bases with no gene match: 3. Germline CDR1 and CDR2: SGHDN and FVKESK. The CDR3 sequence is 11 residues long. In DNA, the CDR3 is TGTGCCAGCAGCCTCGGGGGGTCGCTGTTTTTT. Protein sequence: CASSLGGSLFF.

A few counts support this clone. The J gene is TRBJ1-5, the V gene TRBV19, with 11 bases aligning to TRBD1. This CDR3 is built from 20 residues. V lost 3 bases to trimming and J lost 2 bases; unmatched junction nucleotides: 15. CDR1 and CDR2 (germline): LNHDA, SQIVND (reference sequence). CDR3 amino acids: CASSIWFGQGARVRNQPQHF. For the CDR3, the DNA is TGTGCCAGTAGTATTTGGTTTGGACAGGGGGCGAGGGTTCGCAATCAGCCCCAGCATTTT.

This chain connects TRBV28 to TRBJ2-1, with a weak D call TRBD2 (5 bases). V lost 3 bases, J lost 0 bases, and 12 bases lay in between. In germline, CDR1 is MDHEN, CDR2 SYDVKM. This CDR3 is built from 16 residues. The CDR3 region is CASSFQSGGSYNEQFF. CDR3 bases: TGTGCCAGCAGTTTTCAGAGCGGAGGCTCCTACAATGAGCAGTTCTTC.

The V and J genes are TRBV29-1 and TRBJ2-2, with 12 bases fitting TRBD2. Germline V lookup: CDR1 SQVTM, CDR2 ANQGSEA. The length of the CDR3 is 14 residues. Unmatched junction bases numbered 2, after V lost 6 bases and J lost 3 bases. The CDR3 bases are TGCAGCGTGACTAGCGGGAGCGACACCGGGGAGCTGTTTTTT. This sequence encodes CSVTSGSDTGELFF.

The chain is built from TRBV6-4 and TRBJ2-3; 11 nucleotides match TRBD1. V lost 7 bases and J lost 3; bases outside the gene matches: 6. The CDR3 is 15 residues long. CDR1 and CDR2 (germline): MRHNA, SNTAGT. The CDR3 loop is CASKMGQGETDTQYF. The DNA for the CDR3 is TGTGCCAGCAAAATGGGACAGGGGGAGACAGATACGCAGTATTTT.

The chain couples TRBV19 to TRBJ1-2; 7 bases line up with TRBD1. The CDR3 sequence is 15 residues long. With 5 bases clipped from V and 0 bases from J, the junction kept 6 bases outside the gene matches. Per germline, CDR1 LNHDA and CDR2 SQIVND (reference sequence). Here the CDR3 DNA reads TGTGCCAGTAGTGCACAGGGGATATCTAACTATGGCTACACCTTC. Encoded protein: CASSAQGISNYGYTF.

The rearrangement joins TRBV9 to TRBJ2-7; 10 nucleotides agree with TRBD1. Germline V gene data show CDR1 as SGDLS and CDR2 as YYNGEE. The CDR3 totals 12 residues. With V trimmed by 8 bases and J by 5 bases, 4 bases remained unmatched. CDR3 sequence: CASGTGVNEQYF. The CDR3 DNA reads as TGTGCCAGTGGGACAGGGGTCAACGAGCAGTACTTC.

J is TRBJ2-3 and V is TRBV9; 7 bases align to TRBD2. The V and J ends lost 4 bases and 3 bases, in that order; junction bases with no gene match: 14. This CDR3 is 17 amino acids long. CDR1 is SGDLS and CDR2 is YYNGEE in the germline V gene. CDR3 in DNA: TGTGCCAGCAGCCCCCGCCCGAGCGGGATGGGTACAGATACGCAGTATTTT. Its translation: CASSPRPSGMGTDTQYF.

The chain combines TRBV29-1 with TRBJ2-6; 8 nucleotides align to TRBD1. V trimming: 0 bases; J trimming: 0 bases; junction bases outside the gene matches: 4. The germline V gene encodes CDR1 SQVTM and CDR2 ANQGSEA. There are 17 residues in the CDR3. The CDR3 sequence: CSVEDRDRTSGANVLTF. The CDR3 DNA is TGCAGCGTTGAAGATCGGGACAGGACCTCTGGGGCCAACGTCCTGACTTTC.

This chain joins TRBV6-5 and TRBJ1-2, with 9 bases fitting TRBD1. CDR3 length equals 13 residues. V lost 6 bases, J lost 9 bases, and 8 bases stayed unmatched. Germline-derived CDR1 and CDR2 are MNHEY and SVGAGI. CDR3 coding DNA: TGTGCCAGCAGGGAACGACAGGGGGAATGCTACACCTTC. It translates to CASRERQGECYTF.

V gene TRBV12-5 combines with J gene TRBJ2-7, with TRBD2 matching over 11 bases. CDR1 LGHNT and CDR2 FRNRAP come from the germline V gene. CDR3 size: 14 residues. Losses at the gene ends were 6 bases for V and 3 bases for J; bases not matched to a gene: 4. The CDR3 loop is CASGPGLAVYEQYF. CDR3 nucleotides: TGTGCTAGTGGGCCGGGACTAGCGGTCTACGAGCAGTACTTC.

This sequence joins TRBV5-6 and TRBJ2-1, with D hard to call. There are 15 residues in the CDR3. The germline V and J ends were trimmed by 2 bases and 2 bases, with 11 bases remaining between them. Germline V gene sequence: CDR1 SGHDT, CDR2 YYEEEE. The CDR3 spells CASSFVDTAYNEQFF. DNA for the CDR3: TGTGCCAGCAGCTTTGTCGACACCGCCTACAATGAGCAGTTCTTC.

This sequence joins TRBV5-1 and TRBJ2-7; TRBD2 matches at 14 bases. Germline V lookup: CDR1 SGHRS, CDR2 YFSETQ. V gave up 4 bases and J gave up 9 bases; unmatched junction bases: 6. This CDR3 comprises 14 residues. The CDR3 nucleotides read TGCGCCAGCAGCGAGGGACTAGCGGGAGTTTTGCAGTACTTC. Protein: CASSEGLAGVLQYF. Full variable domain (rest looked up from reference TRBV5-1 and TRBJ2-7): KAGVTQTPRYLIKTRGQQVTLSCSPISGHRSVSWYQQTPGQGLQFLFEYFSETQRNKGNFPGRFSGRQFSNSRSEMNVSTLELGDSALYLCASSEGLAGVLQYFGPGTRLTVT.

This sequence joins TRBV2 and TRBJ1-1; D unresolved. This CDR3 has 14 residues. Germline assignment: CDR1 SNHLY and CDR2 FYNNEI. V was pared by 6 bases and J by 4 bases, with 15 bases between. The CDR3 DNA follows: TGTGCCAGCAGGGCGAACCCTAAGGGCACTGAAGCTTTCTTT. It codes for CASRANPKGTEAFF.

The DNA of the CDR3 is TGCGCCAGCAGCTTAACAGGATCCTCTGGAAACACCATATATTTT. It codes for CASSLTGSSGNTIYF. The V and J genes are TRBV5-1 and TRBJ1-3; D may be TRBD1 (5 bases). The CDR3 is 15 amino acids. The V end lost 2 bases, the J end lost 0 bases, and 9 bases lay between the germline ends. Germline CDR1 SGHRS, CDR2 YFSETQ.

The chain has TRBV7-9 and TRBJ2-7; D gene unclear. This CDR3 contains 12 residues. Germline V gives CDR1 SEHNR, CDR2 FQNEAQ (reference sequence). V was pared by 5 bases and J by 3 bases, with 8 bases between. CDR3 residues: CASSLDNYEQYF. In nucleotides, the CDR3 is TGTGCCAGCAGCCTCGACAACTACGAGCAGTACTTC.